The 28 T cell receptor beta chains reported below all come from one sample, sequenced in a study of HIV-infected patients and healthy controls. Via MiXCR, TCRdb re-called the 5' RACE reads, giving one row per CDR3 protein. Of 15,000 to 20,000 distinct CDR3 sequences in the sample, around 17% were seen once. The sample consisted of CD8+ T cells from blood. The source is a human donor in good health.

The V gene is TRBV6-2 or TRBV6-3, the J gene TRBJ2-1; D is undetermined. The CDR3 runs 12 residues. V was pared by 5 bases and J by 4 bases, with 6 bases between. The germline gives CDR1 MNHEY, CDR2 SVGEGT. The CDR3 nucleotides are TGTGCCAGCAGTCCCGCTTACAATGAGCAGTTCTTC. Residues: CASSPAYNEQFF.

In its sample, this clonotype was seen a few times. This chain connects TRBV11-2 to TRBJ2-7; D call uncertain. CDR1 is SGHAT and CDR2 is FQNNGV in the germline V gene. This CDR3 spans 12 amino acids. V lost 4 bases, J lost 4 bases, and 8 bases lay in between. This chain's CDR3 is CASSSRHYEQYF. For the CDR3, the DNA is TGTGCCAGCAGCTCACGGCATTACGAGCAGTACTTC.

At least ten counts were recorded for this clonotype. This CDR3 reads CASSVEGNYGYTF. Written as DNA, the CDR3 is TGTGCCAGCAGTGTGGAGGGGAACTATGGCTACACCTTC. V and J are TRBV6-1 and TRBJ1-2; D is possibly TRBD1 (5 bases). CDR3 length: 13 amino acids. CDR1 and CDR2 from the germline V gene are MNHNS and SASEGT. The V end was cut by 4 bases, the J end by 2 bases, with 8 bases between.

The sample holds a few counts of this clonotype. The gene calls are TRBV15 and TRBJ2-1; D not certain. Deletions cut 0 bases from V and 6 bases from J, with 9 bases between. The CDR3 length is 14 residues. Looked up from germline, CDR1 is LNHNV and CDR2 is YYDKDF (reference sequence). CDR3 nucleotides: TGTGCCACCAGCAGAGATAGGGAACCCAATGAGCAGTTCTTC. Its translation is CATSRDREPNEQFF.

V is TRBV12-3 or TRBV12-4 and J is TRBJ2-3; 8 bases agree with TRBD2. This CDR3 has 16 amino acids. V trimming: 3 bases; J trimming: 1 base; junction bases outside the gene matches: 6. The CDR3 loop reads CASSFTSGGGTDTQYF. For the CDR3, the DNA is TGTGCCAGCAGTTTCACTAGCGGAGGGGGCACAGATACGCAGTATTTT.

V and J are TRBV28 and TRBJ2-7, with a tentative D call TRBD2 (5 bases). The CDR3 runs to 13 residues. The V end was cut by 7 bases, the J end by 2 bases, with 12 bases between. CDR1 MDHEN and CDR2 SYDVKM come from the germline V gene. Here the CDR3 DNA reads TGTGCCAGCACCTTTGCTAGCCCCTACGAGCAGTACTTC. Its protein is CASTFASPYEQYF.

This clonotype was detected ten times or more. The chain couples TRBV5-5 to TRBJ2-5, with TRBD1 identical over 7 bases. This CDR3 is built from 13 residues. Germline lookup yields CDR1 SGHKS and CDR2 YYEKEE (reference sequence). Unmatched junction bases numbered 5, after V lost 4 bases and J lost 5 bases. As DNA, the CDR3 is TGTGCCAGCAGCCGGACAGGAGATGAGACCCAGTACTTC. Encoded protein: CASSRTGDETQYF.

The V gene is TRBV24-1, the J gene TRBJ2-2; D call uncertain. CDR3 length: 14 amino acids. Trimming cost V 4 bases and J 6 bases, with 11 bases left between them. Germline V gene data show CDR1 as KGHDR and CDR2 as SFDVKD. The DNA of the CDR3 is TGTGCCACCAGTGAGTCGAGATTGGCCGGGGAGCTGTTTTTT. Its translation: CATSESRLAGELFF.

This clonotype was detected a few times. This chain links TRBV5-6 with TRBJ2-7, with a possible D match to TRBD2 (5 bases). V lost 4 bases and J 4 bases, leaving 6 bases between the germline ends. Germline CDR1 is SGHDT and CDR2 is YYEEEE. The CDR3 has 11 amino acids. CDR3 DNA: TGTGCCAGCAGCCGCGGGTACGAGCAGTACTTC. Translation gives CASSRGYEQYF. Based on the CDR3 plus reference TRBV5-6 and TRBJ2-7, the full variable domain is DAGVTQSPTHLIKTRGQQVTLRCSPKSGHDTVSWYQQALGQGPQFIFQYYEEEERQRGNFPDRFSGHQFPNYSSELNVNALLLGDSALYLCASSRGYEQYFGPGTRLTVT.

This clonotype has a count of ten or more. This chain uses TRBV27 with TRBJ2-1; 10 bases align to TRBD2. Germline assignment: CDR1 MNHEY and CDR2 SMNVEV (reference sequence). V lost 5 bases, J lost 9 bases, and 7 bases stayed unmatched. The CDR3 has 14 residues. DNA of the CDR3: TGTGCCAGCAGTGAAGGGACTAGCGTGGGTGAGCAGTTCTTC. It is translated as CASSEGTSVGEQFF.

The genes are TRBV5-4 and TRBJ2-1; 8 bases agree with TRBD2. This CDR3 has 15 amino acids. Germline CDR1 is SGHNT and CDR2 is YYREEE (reference sequence). J gave up 7 bases and V 4 bases, and 10 bases lay outside the gene matches. CDR3 in amino acids: CASSLAGSLGNEQFF. In DNA form, the CDR3 reads TGTGCCAGCAGCCTAGCGGGCAGCTTGGGGAATGAGCAGTTCTTC.

This clonotype was detected many times. This chain joins TRBV29-1 and TRBJ2-2; unclear D gene. Germline CDR1 is SQVTM and CDR2 is ANQGSEA. Trimming took off 8 bases at V and 1 base at J, with 11 bases between the two ends. This CDR3 region has 13 residues. Here the CDR3 DNA reads TGCAGCACCAAGCACAGGAACACCGGGGAGCTGTTTTTT. It is translated as CSTKHRNTGELFF.

This clonotype has a count of ten or more. The chain recombines TRBV27 with TRBJ2-5; 8 bases map to TRBD2. The junction had 9 bases not matched to a gene; V was cut back by 5 bases and J by 1 base. Germline lookup yields CDR1 MNHEY and CDR2 SMNVEV (reference sequence). The CDR3 has 16 residues. The CDR3 protein is CASSPDTSGSQETQYF. The CDR3 nucleotides read TGTGCCAGCAGTCCAGATACTAGCGGATCCCAAGAGACCCAGTACTTC.

The chain recombines TRBV12-3 or TRBV12-4 with TRBJ1-4; D call uncertain. The length of the CDR3 is 14 residues. Trimming took 4 bases from V and 6 from J, leaving 12 bases between them. The CDR3 DNA sequence: TGTGCCAGCAGTTCCGCAGCCTACCATGAAAAACTGTTTTTT. Translated, it gives CASSSAAYHEKLFF.

This clonotype was counted many times. V is TRBV12-3 or TRBV12-4 and J is TRBJ1-2; no definite D call. The CDR3 totals 13 residues. Trimming left V 7 bases short and J 3 bases short, with 12 bases between. DNA for the CDR3: TGTGCCAGCAAGGAGGGCGGATACTATGGCTACACCTTC. Its translation is CASKEGGYYGYTF.

This clonotype was recorded at least ten times. The CDR3 sequence: CASSTGTGLGNTEAFF. CDR3 nucleotide sequence: TGTGCCAGCAGCACCGGGACAGGGCTGGGGAACACTGAAGCTTTCTTT. V usage is TRBV7-2 and J usage is TRBJ1-1, with 9 bases lining up with TRBD1. Germline V gene sequence: CDR1 SGHTA, CDR2 FQGNSA. The CDR3 runs to 16 residues. V lost 5 bases, J lost 1 base, and 8 bases stayed unmatched.

At least ten counts were recorded for this clonotype. J is TRBJ1-6 and V is TRBV30; D gene ambiguous. Looked up from germline, CDR1 is GTSNPN and CDR2 is SVGIG (reference sequence). The CDR3 extends over 13 amino acids. V gave up 4 bases and J gave up 3 bases, with 7 bases separating them. CDR3 residues: CAWTVDYNSPLHF. In DNA form, the CDR3 reads TGTGCCTGGACAGTCGACTATAATTCACCCCTCCACTTT.

This clonotype was seen repeatedly, ten times or more. This chain joins TRBV19 and TRBJ2-5; D is tentatively TRBD1 or TRBD2 (5 bases each). The germline V gene encodes CDR1 LNHDA and CDR2 SQIVND (reference sequence). CDR3 length equals 12 residues. V lost 10 bases, J lost 4 bases, and 13 bases lay in between. The CDR3 reads CATVSGTETQYF. Written as DNA, the CDR3 is TGTGCCACCGTATCCGGGACAGAGACCCAGTACTTC.

Many counts were recorded for this clonotype. The chain combines TRBV28 with TRBJ1-2; D gene unclear. V was shortened by 8 bases and J by 4 bases, with 14 bases between the two germline ends. CDR1 and CDR2 from the germline V gene are MDHEN and SYDVKM. The CDR3 contains 13 residues. The CDR3 reads CASSDPDFYGYTF. The DNA for the CDR3 is TGTGCCAGCTCCGATCCAGACTTCTATGGCTACACCTTC.

This clonotype was observed many times. The chain has TRBV6-6 and TRBJ1-5, with TRBD1 identical over 12 bases. CDR1 and CDR2 (germline): MNHNY, SVGAGI (reference sequence). The CDR3 is made up of 18 amino acids. V dropped 4 bases and J dropped 7; count of bases not matched to a gene: 14. The CDR3 loop is CASSWTGTGGEFRQPQHF. As DNA, the CDR3 is TGTGCCAGCAGTTGGACCGGGACAGGGGGCGAGTTTCGGCAGCCCCAGCATTTT.

The V call is TRBV5-5, the J call TRBJ2-6; possible D gene TRBD2, 6 bases. V lost 1 base to trimming and J lost 3 bases, with 17 bases between them. Germline V gene lookup returns CDR1 SGHKS and CDR2 YYEKEE (reference sequence). This CDR3 comprises 18 residues. The CDR3 DNA is TGTGCCAGCAGCTTGCGAGTCGTGGGACTTGATGGGGCCAACGTCCTGACTTTC. Its translation is CASSLRVVGLDGANVLTF.

The table lists this clonotype with many counts. The chain uses TRBV4-3 and TRBJ1-4; D remains unclear. The V end was cut by 0 bases, the J end by 4 bases, with 9 bases between. This CDR3 spans 15 amino acids. Per the germline V gene, CDR1 is LGHNA and CDR2 is YSLEER. The CDR3 region is CASSQDWGVNEKLFF. Here the CDR3 DNA reads TGCGCCAGCAGCCAAGATTGGGGAGTTAATGAAAAACTGTTTTTT.

This clonotype has at least ten counts. V is TRBV28 and J is TRBJ2-7; D tentatively fits TRBD1 or TRBD2 (5 bases each). Germline loops: CDR1 MDHEN, CDR2 SYDVKM. The CDR3 contains 15 residues. V was cut by 3 bases and J by 3 bases, with 15 bases left in between. The CDR3 DNA follows: TGTGCCAGCAGTTTTCACCGGGGCTACGGCTACGAGCAGTACTTC. It encodes CASSFHRGYGYEQYF.

This clonotype was observed a few times. The chain combines TRBV6-2 or TRBV6-3 with TRBJ2-1, with 9 positions matching TRBD2. Unmatched junction bases numbered 6, after V lost 5 bases and J lost 4 bases. There are 15 residues in the CDR3. From germline, CDR1 is MNHEY and CDR2 SVGEGT. The CDR3 sequence: CASSLSGGPYNEQFF. The CDR3 DNA reads as TGTGCCAGCAGTCTAAGCGGGGGGCCTTACAATGAGCAGTTCTTC.

This chain uses TRBV6-2 or TRBV6-3 with TRBJ2-5, with TRBD2 identical over 12 bases. The length of the CDR3 is 13 residues. Germline CDR1 reads MNHEY; CDR2 reads SVGEGT. The trim removed 8 bases at V and 4 bases at J, leaving 2 bases unmatched. This CDR3 is CASRLAGAETQYF. The DNA of the CDR3 is TGTGCCAGCCGACTAGCGGGAGCAGAGACCCAGTACTTC.

This clonotype showed up just a few times. The chain recombines TRBV3-1 with TRBJ2-2; D is uncertain. Germline lookup yields CDR1 LGHDT and CDR2 YNNKEL (reference sequence). Trimming cost V 1 base and J 6 bases, with 27 bases left between them. This CDR3 is 20 amino acids long. The CDR3 here is CASSQADRSVPSGRAGELFF. CDR3 sequence (DNA): TGTGCCAGCAGCCAAGCGGATAGGAGCGTCCCCTCGGGTCGGGCCGGGGAGCTGTTTTTT.

In this sample, this clonotype turned up many times. This sequence joins TRBV25-1 and TRBJ2-1, with 8 bases fitting TRBD2. The V and J ends lost 4 bases and 2 bases, in that order; junction bases with no gene match: 25. This CDR3 comprises 22 residues. Germline V gives CDR1 MGHDK, CDR2 SYGVNS. CDR3 in amino acids: CASSAGGTRGVDWSLTYNEQFF. The CDR3 DNA sequence: TGTGCCAGCAGTGCGGGGGGGACCAGGGGTGTCGACTGGTCGCTTACCTACAATGAGCAGTTCTTC.

This chain links TRBV12-3 or TRBV12-4 with TRBJ2-3; TRBD2 aligns across 7 bases. The CDR3 is 15 amino acids. The J segment lost 2 bases and the V segment lost 6 bases, leaving 8 bases of the junction unmatched. The chain's CDR3 is CASSRGGGYTDTQYF. CDR3 nucleotides: TGTGCCAGCAGCCGAGGCGGGGGATACACAGATACGCAGTATTTT.